This TCR beta chain appears in the sequencing data of a study of blood T cell repertoires in COVID-19 (TCRdb year 2020). Concerning the study at large: The collaborator samples originated in the United States, Italy and Spain and spanned the acute and convalescent phases of COVID-19. The repertoires were made available in a free public database intended to serve as a resource for research on the immune response to SARS-CoV-2. The samples were drawn from two sources: the first 160 participants of the ongoing ImmuneRACE study, and 1,200 or so subjects contributed by 6 global collaborators. The material from the prospective study consisted of cDNA or gDNA derived from T cells, B-cell-depleted T cells, or PBMCs. Where available, HLA class I and class II types were taken from metadata supplied by the sample provider and were not determined by assay-based typing. Deeply sampled blood TCRbeta repertoires from subjects exposed to, actively infected with, or recovered from COVID-19 were included in the dataset. Sample metadata almost always included a de-identified subject ID, COVID-19 status, age in years and sex.

In regard to this clone: Its antigen specificity is not known. No much larger clone is present one base from it, and per-base qualities are unavailable.

The paper as a whole reports these results and caveats: The amount of clinical and demographic metadata varied by source and participant and was provided uncurated.

Participants in the prospective study were enrolled through a virtual design, were aged about 18 to 100 years, and lived in roughly 25 United States geographic areas. To assign participants to cohorts, the prospective study relied on clinical history that participants themselves reported in a screening survey and a study questionnaire. In the prospective study, mobile phlebotomists collected whole blood, serum and a nasopharyngeal or oropharyngeal swab from each participant. Additional blood draws and questionnaires over a 2-month period could optionally be provided by prospective study participants. Before DNA extraction, prospective study blood samples were shipped either frozen or at room temperature. TCRbeta CDR3 regions were amplified from genomic DNA using the immunoSEQ Assay, a bias-controlled multiplex PCR. As for the authors' bioinformatics: Nucleated cell counts per sample were estimated from amplification of reference gene primers within the assay. To quantify the absolute abundance of each unique TCRbeta CDR3 rearrangement, sequence reads were collapsed and filtered. For each sample, productive Simpson clonality was calculated as the square root of Simpson's diversity index over productive rearrangements. TCRdb retrieved this table from immuneACCESS and kept in-frame rearrangements only. Not all clones are present; in checked studies, unresolved V genes account for under half, and no reason is known for the remainder. V and J calls and clone size are as listed in that table; D and trimming were resolved from the DNA. The sample profile shows around 420,000 clones; roughly 87% of them were found once. Of the sample, approximately 2% is held by the ten largest clones.

The germline V end is reduced by 3 bases and the J end by 5 bases; junction bases left unmatched: 9. The CDR3 holds 14 amino acids from the cysteine to the phenylalanine. The read is trimmed to its CDR3 DNA, 42 bases read in frame from base 1. The germline V gene (reference sequence) supplies CDR1 DFQATT and CDR2 SNEGSKA. This chain joins TRBV20-1 to TRBJ2-5, with 7 middle bases fitting TRBD2. Sequencing was carried out using PBMCs or T cells enriched from blood (not recorded which). The sequence came from a woman in her thirties or forties with acute COVID-19. In nucleotides, the sequence is TGCAGTGCTAGTTTGGGGGGGGATGGGGAGACCCAGTACTTC. Its translation reads: CSASLGGDGETQYF.